A single sample is the source of the 12 T cell receptor beta chains below, sequenced in a study of long-term antiretroviral therapy in people with HIV. With survey level as its setting, the immunoSEQ assay was v3.0. The protocol was immunoSEQ multiplex PCR, while the TCRdb copy is restricted to in-frame clones and leaves out a portion. The table shows nearly 11,000 clones, with around 84% occurring only once. Sample: unsorted PBMCs, taken about 7 years after starting antiretroviral therapy. The source is a man aged 50 to 60 with HIV.

The V and J genes are TRBV5-1 and TRBJ2-4; D remains ambiguous. CDR3 length: 14 amino acids. Germline CDR1 is SGHRS and CDR2 is YFSETQ. V shed 0 bases and J shed 6 bases, with 10 bases lying between them. The CDR3 protein is CASSLGRAGNIQYF. In DNA, the CDR3 is TGCGCCAGCAGCTTGGGAAGGGCCGGAAACATTCAGTACTTC.

This clone was detected once. This chain uses TRBV5-1 with TRBJ2-1; a possible D gene is TRBD2 (6 bases). V was shortened by 0 bases and J by 7 bases, with 14 bases between the two germline ends. CDR1 is SGHRS, CDR2 YFSETQ, per germline. This CDR3 comprises 15 residues. As DNA, the CDR3 is TGCGCCAGCAGCTTGGCGGGGGAGGTTTTTAATGAGCAGTTCTTC. Translated, it gives CASSLAGEVFNEQFF.

This clone has a handful of counts. The chain links TRBV5-6 to TRBJ2-1, with unresolved D. Germline V gene sequence: CDR1 SGHDT, CDR2 YYEEEE. V gave up 2 bases and J gave up 9 bases, with 9 bases separating them. The CDR3 extends over 12 amino acids. The CDR3 region is CASSLVDPEQFF. In nucleotides, the CDR3 is TGTGCCAGCAGCTTAGTCGACCCTGAGCAGTTCTTC.

The chain joins TRBV12-5 to TRBJ1-5; no reliable D call. Germline CDR1 reads LGHNT; CDR2 reads FRNRAP. The V end was cut by 0 bases, the J end by 6 bases, with 6 bases between. The CDR3 is made up of 13 amino acids. This chain's CDR3 is CASGLVLSQPQHF. As DNA, the CDR3 is TGTGCTAGTGGTTTGGTACTTAGTCAGCCCCAGCATTTT. Full variable domain (missing parts from reference TRBV12-5 and TRBJ1-5): DARVTQTPRHKVTEMGQEVTMRCQPILGHNTVFWYRQTMMQGLELLAYFRNRAPLDDSGMPKDRFSAEMPDATLATLKIQPSEPRDSAVYFCASGLVLSQPQHFGDGTRLSIL.

This clone turned up a few times. This chain joins TRBV11-3 and TRBJ2-7; TRBD2 is a possible D gene (5 bases). The CDR3 runs to 15 residues. Germline CDR1 SGHNT, CDR2 YENEEA. V lost 5 bases to trimming and J lost 3 bases, with 17 bases between them. This CDR3 is CASSPPQAVLYEQYF. As DNA, the CDR3 is TGTGCCAGCAGCCCCCCCCAAGCGGTCCTCTACGAGCAGTACTTC.

The chain employs TRBV27 and TRBJ2-1, with 8 bases fitting TRBD1. The CDR3 totals 15 residues. In germline, CDR1 is MNHEY, CDR2 SMNVEV (reference sequence). The ends lost 6 bases at V and 7 bases at J; junction bases unmatched: 11. The CDR3 nucleotides are TGTGCCAGCAGCCACGGGGCAGGGGGCTGGAATGAGCAGTTCTTC. It yields the protein CASSHGAGGWNEQFF.

This sequence joins TRBV29-1 and TRBJ2-5, with TRBD1 matching over 8 bases. The V and J ends lost 1 base and 0 bases, in that order; junction bases with no gene match: 7. Looked up from germline, CDR1 is SQVTM and CDR2 is ANQGSEA. This CDR3 has 16 residues. This CDR3 reads CSVEARQGPYQETQYF. The DNA of the CDR3 is TGCAGCGTTGAAGCACGACAGGGGCCGTACCAAGAGACCCAGTACTTC.

The chain combines TRBV30 with TRBJ1-3; weak D call: TRBD1 (5 bases). Germline lookup yields CDR1 GTSNPN and CDR2 SVGIG (reference sequence). The length of the CDR3 is 14 residues. With 3 bases removed from V and 0 bases from J, the gap between germline ends came to 9 bases. CDR3 sequence: CAWSGDRSGNTIYF. The CDR3 DNA follows: TGTGCCTGGAGCGGGGACCGCTCTGGAAACACCATATATTTT.

This clone was seen once. The chain links TRBV7-9 to TRBJ2-7; either TRBD1 or TRBD2 may fit D (5 bases each). Germline assignment: CDR1 SEHNR and CDR2 FQNEAQ (reference sequence). V dropped 5 bases and J dropped 2 bases, with 13 bases sitting between them. The length of the CDR3 is 14 residues. CDR3 loop: CASSTLGTAYEQYF. CDR3 DNA: TGTGCCAGCAGCACCCTCGGGACCGCCTACGAGCAGTACTTC.

V is TRBV14 and J is TRBJ2-2; the match to TRBD2 covers 8 bases. The CDR3 is 17 amino acids. The germline V gene has CDR1 SGHDN and CDR2 FVKESK. Trimming at V came to 1 base and at J to 0 bases, leaving 4 bases not matched to a gene. The CDR3 protein is CASSQARGGTNTGELFF. CDR3 bases: TGTGCCAGCAGCCAAGCCCGGGGGGGGACGAACACCGGGGAGCTGTTTTTT.

The chain combines TRBV7-2 with TRBJ2-6; the D gene is possibly TRBD1 (5 bases). Germline lookup yields CDR1 SGHTA and CDR2 FQGNSA. Trimming cost V 6 bases and J 4 bases, with 10 bases left between them. The CDR3 is 14 amino acids. CDR3 residues: CASSLGLGANVLTF. DNA for the CDR3: TGTGCCAGCAGTTTGGGGCTAGGGGCCAACGTCCTGACTTTC.

The chain employs TRBV10-3 and TRBJ1-1, with a possible D match to TRBD1 (5 bases). Germline V lookup: CDR1 ENHRY, CDR2 SYGVKD. V was trimmed by 2 bases and J by 1 base, leaving 8 bases between them. There are 14 residues in the CDR3. The CDR3, as DNA: TGTGCCATCAGTGAGACCAGGGAGAACACTGAAGCTTTCTTT. This translates into CAISETRENTEAFF.